A single sample is the source of the 13 T cell receptor beta chains below, sequenced in a study of OX40 agonist ivuxolimab in advanced cancers. Data came from immunoSEQ multiplex PCR; TCRdb stores just in-frame clones and leaves some out. The data contain roughly 50,000 clones, about 83% of them singletons. The sample here was CD4+ or CD8+ T cells sorted from blood, taken in a trial of the OX40 agonist ivuxolimab. These TCRs come from an adult with an advanced solid tumor such as melanoma, head and neck, liver or kidney cancer.

V is TRBV27 and J is TRBJ1-1; no firm D call. Germline V gene lookup returns CDR1 MNHEY and CDR2 SMNVEV (reference sequence). The CDR3 has 14 residues. The V gene lost 4 bases and the J gene lost 1 base, with 10 bases spanning the gap. In DNA, the CDR3 is TGTGCCAGCAGTTATACACGGTGGAACACTGAAGCTTTCTTT. As protein: CASSYTRWNTEAFF.

The chain uses TRBV9 and TRBJ2-7; D gene uncertain. The V gene's germline CDR1 is SGDLS and CDR2 YYNGEE. The CDR3 length is 16 residues. V lost 7 bases and J lost 4, with 24 bases in between. The CDR3 loop reads CASPQEAQRPRYEQYF. The DNA of the CDR3 is TGTGCCAGCCCCCAAGAGGCACAGCGCCCCCGTTACGAGCAGTACTTC.

The chain is built from TRBV19 and TRBJ2-3; 7 nucleotides line up with TRBD1. Germline CDR1 reads LNHDA; CDR2 reads SQIVND (reference sequence). Trimming at V came to 3 bases and at J to 6 bases, leaving 12 bases not matched to a gene. The CDR3 spans 16 residues. The DNA of the CDR3 is TGTGCCAGTAGTATCACCGACAGGGAAATATTGGATACGCAGTATTTT. Translating gives CASSITDREILDTQYF.

This clone was seen only once. The gene calls are TRBV7-9 and TRBJ2-5; D is perhaps TRBD1 (6 bases). V shed 5 bases and J shed 4 bases, with 17 bases lying between them. The germline V gene has CDR1 SEHNR and CDR2 FQNEAQ (reference sequence). The CDR3 contains 15 residues. The CDR3 loop reads CASSRALNRAETQYF. CDR3 bases: TGTGCCAGCAGCCGCGCATTGAACAGGGCAGAGACCCAGTACTTC. Using reference TRBV7-9 and TRBJ2-5 for the parts outside the CDR3, the full variable domain is DTGVSQNPRHKITKRGQNVTFRCDPISEHNRLYWYRQTLGQGPEFLTYFQNEAQLEKSRLLSDRFSAERPKGSFSTLEIQRTEQGDSAMYLCASSRALNRAETQYFGPGTRLLVL.

V and J are TRBV7-3 and TRBJ2-3, with D perhaps TRBD2 (5 bases). The CDR3 is 13 amino acids. Trimming cost V 5 bases and J 6 bases, with 12 bases left between them. Germline CDR1 reads SGHTA; CDR2 reads FQGTGA. CDR3 sequence reads: CASSRTLADTQYF. The DNA for the CDR3 is TGTGCCAGCAGCCGAACCTTAGCGGATACGCAGTATTTT.

This rearrangement joins TRBV7-3 to TRBJ2-1; D is unclear. Germline CDR1 reads SGHTA; CDR2 reads FQGTGA. This CDR3 spans 13 amino acids. The ends were cut back, 1 base at V and 7 bases at J, with 8 bases in the middle. The DNA of the CDR3 is TGTGCCAGCAGCTTAATCGGAGATAATGAGCAGTTCTTC. Translating gives CASSLIGDNEQFF. The full variable domain, with the rest looked up from reference TRBV7-3 and TRBJ2-1, is GAGVSQTPSNKVTEKGKYVELRCDPISGHTALYWYRQSLGQGPEFLIYFQGTGAADDSGLPNDRFFAVRPEGSVSTLKIQRTERGDSAVYLCASSLIGDNEQFFGPGTRLTVL.

J is TRBJ2-3 and V is TRBV4-1; TRBD2 matches at 11 bases. Germline CDR1 MGHRA, CDR2 YSYEKL. The junction had 6 bases not matched to a gene; V was cut back by 4 bases and J by 6 bases. This CDR3 is built from 15 residues. The CDR3 bases are TGCGCCAGCAGCCTCATAGCGGGGGGGCAGGATACGCAGTATTTT. Its translation: CASSLIAGGQDTQYF.

V usage is TRBV7-3 and J usage is TRBJ2-1, with TRBD2 matching 10 bases. Germline trimming cut 1 base from V and 5 bases from J; bases unmatched to any gene: 8. The germline V gene has CDR1 SGHTA and CDR2 FQGTGA. This CDR3 has 17 residues. The CDR3 region is CASSLRPQRGGNNEQFF. CDR3 bases: TGTGCCAGCAGCTTAAGACCCCAGCGGGGGGGCAACAATGAGCAGTTCTTC.

The chain uses TRBV13 and TRBJ2-7; D unresolved. V gave up 5 bases and J gave up 5 bases, with 10 bases separating them. CDR3 length equals 12 residues. Germline assignment: CDR1 PRHDT and CDR2 FYEKMQ (reference sequence). The CDR3 sequence is CASSQQSNEQYF. The CDR3 DNA reads as TGTGCCAGCAGCCAACAGAGTAACGAGCAGTACTTC.

This chain connects TRBV4-1 to TRBJ2-7; possibly TRBD1 or TRBD2 for D (5 bases each). Trimming pared 4 bases from V and 2 bases from J, leaving 12 bases between. The CDR3 sequence is 14 residues long. Germline V lookup: CDR1 MGHRA, CDR2 YSYEKL. The CDR3 reads CASSPLRGAYEQYF. Here the CDR3 DNA reads TGCGCCAGCAGCCCCCTCAGAGGGGCCTACGAGCAGTACTTC.

The genes are TRBV9 and TRBJ2-7, with D perhaps TRBD2 (7 bases). Per the germline V gene, CDR1 is SGDLS and CDR2 is YYNGEE. This CDR3 is 15 amino acids long. Deletions cut 3 bases from V and 7 bases from J, with 20 bases between. The CDR3 here is CASSETAGGAEEQYF. CDR3 coding DNA: TGTGCCAGCAGCGAGACCGCTGGGGGGGCAGAGGAGCAGTACTTC.

The chain uses TRBV27 and TRBJ1-6, with no clear D. V was shortened by 4 bases and J by 0 bases, with 4 bases between the two germline ends. The CDR3 consists of 14 residues. Germline lookup yields CDR1 MNHEY and CDR2 SMNVEV (reference sequence). The CDR3 DNA reads TGTGCCAGCAGTTGGCGCTCCTATAATTCACCCCTCCACTTT. This translates into CASSWRSYNSPLHF.

This sequence joins TRBV4-3 and TRBJ2-7; D is perhaps TRBD2 (5 bases). This CDR3 has 13 amino acids. Looked up from germline, CDR1 is LGHNA and CDR2 is YSLEER. V dropped 0 bases and J dropped 7 bases, with 10 bases sitting between them. The CDR3 bases are TGCGCCAGCAGCCAAGATACGGGGAGAGAGCAGTACTTC. Amino acid sequence: CASSQDTGREQYF.